This T cell receptor (beta chain) was obtained from a study of T cells in Graves' hyperthyroidism and ophthalmopathy. About the study: Peripheral blood was taken when the disease was first diagnosed, before any treatment began. Study results and limitations: Ophthalmopathy could be told apart from stable hyperthyroidism with a 13 V-J model.

This clonotype was found a few times. Its antigen is not known. There were TCR beta CDR3 regions amplified from RNA transcripts. The TCR CDR3 first-round RT-PCR relied on the HTBI primer set. One entry per CDR3 protein results from TCRdb running MiXCR on the multiplex PCR reads. The sample has approximately 300,000 distinct CDR3 sequences, about 19% seen once; the top ten hold under 45%. Trimming cost V 5 bases and J 7 bases; bases outside gene matches: 9. This CDR3 comprises 15 residues. In germline, CDR1 is SGHTA, CDR2 FQGNSA. Uncontrolled infection, other autoimmune disease, pregnancy and lactation each barred patients from inclusion. The study based diagnoses on clinical symptoms, serum thyroxine and TRAb, thyroid ultrasound and orbital computed tomography.

Sequencing input: blood. The chain carries TRBV7-2 and TRBJ2-7; 12 bases fit TRBD2. This sequence was found in a man aged 45-65 years with Graves' ophthalmopathy. The CDR3 region is CASSVSSGRVAEQYF. The CDR3 DNA follows: TGTGCCAGCAGCGTATCTAGCGGGAGGGTGGCTGAGCAGTACTTC.